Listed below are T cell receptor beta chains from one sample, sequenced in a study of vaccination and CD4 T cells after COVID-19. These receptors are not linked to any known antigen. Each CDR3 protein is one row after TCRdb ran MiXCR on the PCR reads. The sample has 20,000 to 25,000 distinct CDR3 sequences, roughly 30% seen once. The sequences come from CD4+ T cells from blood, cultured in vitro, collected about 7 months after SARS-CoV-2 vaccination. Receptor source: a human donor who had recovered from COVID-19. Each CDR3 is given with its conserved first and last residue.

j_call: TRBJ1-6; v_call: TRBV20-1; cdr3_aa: CSARGLRDKLSTLHF
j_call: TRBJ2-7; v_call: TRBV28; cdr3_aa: CASSPPGTLSYEQYF
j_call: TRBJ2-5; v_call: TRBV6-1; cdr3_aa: CASQAVYQETQYF
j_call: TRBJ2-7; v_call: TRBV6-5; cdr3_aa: CASSYSPGLAGGSYEQYF
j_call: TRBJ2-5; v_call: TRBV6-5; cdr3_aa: CASSYGETLYF
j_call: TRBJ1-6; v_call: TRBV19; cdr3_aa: CASSMEALNSPLHF
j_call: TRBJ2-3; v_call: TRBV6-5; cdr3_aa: CASSYNTGPDTQYF
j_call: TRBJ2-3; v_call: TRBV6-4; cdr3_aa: CASSQTGGTDTQYF
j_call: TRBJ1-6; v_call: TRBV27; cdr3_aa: CASSLEGQNNSPLHF
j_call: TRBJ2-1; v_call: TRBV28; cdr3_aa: CASSFRQGRNPRNEQFF
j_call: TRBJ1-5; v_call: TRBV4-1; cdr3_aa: CASSQEGQLPRQPQHF
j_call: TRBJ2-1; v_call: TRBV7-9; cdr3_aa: CASSFLAGGDEQFF
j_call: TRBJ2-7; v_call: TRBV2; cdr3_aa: CASSEAAGRNEQYF
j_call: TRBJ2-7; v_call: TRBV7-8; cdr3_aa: CASSFTSGIPYEQYF
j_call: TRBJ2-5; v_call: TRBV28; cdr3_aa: CASNLQGTPQETQYF
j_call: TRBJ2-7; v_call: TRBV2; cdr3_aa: CASSLEPVAYEQYF
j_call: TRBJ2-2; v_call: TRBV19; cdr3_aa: CASSIGLAGGWGTGELFF
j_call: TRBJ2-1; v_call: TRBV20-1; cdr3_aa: CSALAGVPYNEQFF
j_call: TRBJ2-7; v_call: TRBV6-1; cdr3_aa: CASRTGGTSYEQYF
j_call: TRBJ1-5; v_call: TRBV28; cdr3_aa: CASRPGDWGQSNQPQHF
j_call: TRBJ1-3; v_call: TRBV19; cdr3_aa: CASSIQGDGNTIYF
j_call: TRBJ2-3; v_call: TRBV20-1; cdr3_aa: CSAMKDYSTDTQYF
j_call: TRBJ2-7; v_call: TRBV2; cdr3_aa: CASSDPGQGGEQYF
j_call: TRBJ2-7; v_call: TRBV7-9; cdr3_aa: CASSLGSLGEQYF
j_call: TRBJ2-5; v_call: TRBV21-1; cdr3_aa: CASSLRETQYF
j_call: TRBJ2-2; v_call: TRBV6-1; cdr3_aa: CATRTDANTGELFF
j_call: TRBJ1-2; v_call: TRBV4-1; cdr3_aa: CASSLLGRGDYGYTF
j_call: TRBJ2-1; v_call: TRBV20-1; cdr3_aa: CSAGLAGSSYNEQFF
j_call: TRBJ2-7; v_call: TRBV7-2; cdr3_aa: CASSPLGAGPYEQYF
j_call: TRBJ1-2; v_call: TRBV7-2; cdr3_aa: CASSLGRGSYGYTF
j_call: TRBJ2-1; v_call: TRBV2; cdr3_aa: CASRLGTGGSYNEQFF
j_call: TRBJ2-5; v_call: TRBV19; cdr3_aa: CASSISSTIQETQYF
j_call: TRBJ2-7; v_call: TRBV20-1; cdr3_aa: CSVMDQAGFGEQYF
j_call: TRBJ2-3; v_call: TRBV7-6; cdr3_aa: CASSSYSGSTDTQYF
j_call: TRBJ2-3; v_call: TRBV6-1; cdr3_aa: CASSEGMADTQYF
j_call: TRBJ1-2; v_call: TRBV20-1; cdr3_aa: CSAEDSNPYGYTF
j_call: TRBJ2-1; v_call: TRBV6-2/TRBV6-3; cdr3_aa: CASSWASRAYNEQFF
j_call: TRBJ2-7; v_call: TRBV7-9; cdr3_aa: CASSLGGGLSYEQYF
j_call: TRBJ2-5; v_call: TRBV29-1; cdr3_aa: CSVEGGFRETQYF
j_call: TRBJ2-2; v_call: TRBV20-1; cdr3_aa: CSAREVLAPTGELFF
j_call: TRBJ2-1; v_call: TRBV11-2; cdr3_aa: CASGKASSYNEQFF
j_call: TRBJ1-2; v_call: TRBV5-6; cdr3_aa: CASSSRTGPRYGYTF
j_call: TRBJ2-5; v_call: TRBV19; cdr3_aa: CASSMNRQETQYF
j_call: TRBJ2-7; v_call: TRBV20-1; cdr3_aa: CSVGGKGYEQYF
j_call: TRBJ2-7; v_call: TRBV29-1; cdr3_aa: CSVTKRGPYEQYF
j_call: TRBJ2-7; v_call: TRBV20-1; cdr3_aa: CSAQSRRSGRGWEQYF
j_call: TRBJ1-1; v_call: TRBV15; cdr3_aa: CATSRVGGTEAFF